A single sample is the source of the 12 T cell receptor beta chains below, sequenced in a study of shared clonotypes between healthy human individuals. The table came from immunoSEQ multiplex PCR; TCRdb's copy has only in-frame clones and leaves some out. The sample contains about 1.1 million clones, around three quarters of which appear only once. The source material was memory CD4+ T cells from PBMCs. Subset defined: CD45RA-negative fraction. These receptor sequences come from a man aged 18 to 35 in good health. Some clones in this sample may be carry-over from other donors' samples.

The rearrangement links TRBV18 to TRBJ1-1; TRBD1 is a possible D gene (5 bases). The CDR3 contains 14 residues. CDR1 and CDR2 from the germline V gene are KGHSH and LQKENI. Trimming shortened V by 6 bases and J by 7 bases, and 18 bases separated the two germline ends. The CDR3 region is CASSPGGREGEAFF. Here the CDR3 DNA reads TGTGCCAGCTCCCCCGGGGGTCGGGAGGGTGAAGCTTTCTTT.

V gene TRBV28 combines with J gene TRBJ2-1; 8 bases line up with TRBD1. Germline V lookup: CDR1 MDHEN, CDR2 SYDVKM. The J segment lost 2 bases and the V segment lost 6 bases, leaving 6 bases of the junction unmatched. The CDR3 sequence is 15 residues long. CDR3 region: CASRRDRRTYNEQFF. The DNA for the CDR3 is TGTGCCAGCAGGCGGGACAGGAGGACCTACAATGAGCAGTTCTTC.

The CDR3 sequence: CASSLLTPSGTGELFF. The CDR3 DNA is TGTGCCAGCAGCCTCTTGACTCCAAGTGGAACCGGGGAGCTGTTTTTT. The chain has TRBV14 and TRBJ2-2; no clear D. Germline V CDR1 and CDR2: SGHDN, FVKESK. The ends were cut back, 4 bases at V and 5 bases at J, with 17 bases in the middle. The CDR3 is 16 amino acids.

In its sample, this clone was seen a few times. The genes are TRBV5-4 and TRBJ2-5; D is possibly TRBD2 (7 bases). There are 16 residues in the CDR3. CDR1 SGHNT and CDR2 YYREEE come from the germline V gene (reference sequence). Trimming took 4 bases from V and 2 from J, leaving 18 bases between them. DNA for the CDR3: TGTGCCAGCAGCCCAAGCGCGGGGGCGAAGCAAGAGACCCAGTACTTC. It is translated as CASSPSAGAKQETQYF.

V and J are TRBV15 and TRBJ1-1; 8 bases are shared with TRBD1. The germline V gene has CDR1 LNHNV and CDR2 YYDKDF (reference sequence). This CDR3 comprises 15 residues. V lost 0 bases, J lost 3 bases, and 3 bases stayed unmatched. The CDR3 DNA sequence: TGTGCCACCAGCAGAGACGGACAGGGTTACACTGAAGCTTTCTTT. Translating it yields CATSRDGQGYTEAFF. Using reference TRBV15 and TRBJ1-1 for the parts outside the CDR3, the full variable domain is DAMVIQNPRYQVTQFGKPVTLSCSQTLNHNVMYWYQQKSSQAPKLLFHYYDKDFNNEADTPDNFQSRRPNTSFCFLDIRSPGLGDTAMYLCATSRDGQGYTEAFFGQGTRLTVV.

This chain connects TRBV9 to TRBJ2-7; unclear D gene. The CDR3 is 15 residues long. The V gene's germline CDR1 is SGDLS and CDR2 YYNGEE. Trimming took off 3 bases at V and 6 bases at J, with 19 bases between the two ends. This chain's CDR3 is CASSARPAPGAEQYF. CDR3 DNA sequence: TGTGCCAGCAGCGCCCGACCCGCTCCAGGTGCCGAGCAGTACTTC.

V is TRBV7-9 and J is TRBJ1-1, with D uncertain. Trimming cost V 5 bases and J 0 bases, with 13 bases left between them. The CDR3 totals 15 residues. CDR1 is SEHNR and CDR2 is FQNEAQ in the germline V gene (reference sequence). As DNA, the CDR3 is TGTGCCAGCAGCCCCAGGACCGGGTTGAACACTGAAGCTTTCTTT. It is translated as CASSPRTGLNTEAFF.

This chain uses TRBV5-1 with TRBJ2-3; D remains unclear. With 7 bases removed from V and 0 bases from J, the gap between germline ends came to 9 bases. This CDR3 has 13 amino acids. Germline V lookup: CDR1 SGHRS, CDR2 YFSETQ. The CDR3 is CASVSPSTDTQYF. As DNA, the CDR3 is TGCGCCAGCGTGAGCCCTAGCACAGATACGCAGTATTTT.

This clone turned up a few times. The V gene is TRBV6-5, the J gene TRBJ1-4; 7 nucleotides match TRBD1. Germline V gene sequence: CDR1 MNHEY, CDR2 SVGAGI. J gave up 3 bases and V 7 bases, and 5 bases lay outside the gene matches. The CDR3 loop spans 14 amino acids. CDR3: CASTTGVANEKLFF. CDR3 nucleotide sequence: TGTGCCAGCACCACAGGGGTGGCTAATGAAAAACTGTTTTTT.

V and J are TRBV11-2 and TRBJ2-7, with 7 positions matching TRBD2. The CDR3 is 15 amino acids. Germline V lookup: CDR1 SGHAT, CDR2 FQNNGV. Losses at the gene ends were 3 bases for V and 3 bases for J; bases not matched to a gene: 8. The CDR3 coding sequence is TGTGCCAGCAGCTTTAGTTGGGGCGGGAGCTACGAGCAGTACTTC. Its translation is CASSFSWGGSYEQYF.

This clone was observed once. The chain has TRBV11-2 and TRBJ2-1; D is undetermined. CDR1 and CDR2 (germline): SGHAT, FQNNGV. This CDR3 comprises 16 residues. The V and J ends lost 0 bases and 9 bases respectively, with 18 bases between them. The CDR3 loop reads CASSLEGRLFRSEQFF. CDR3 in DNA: TGTGCCAGCAGCTTAGAAGGTAGATTATTCCGTAGTGAGCAGTTCTTC.

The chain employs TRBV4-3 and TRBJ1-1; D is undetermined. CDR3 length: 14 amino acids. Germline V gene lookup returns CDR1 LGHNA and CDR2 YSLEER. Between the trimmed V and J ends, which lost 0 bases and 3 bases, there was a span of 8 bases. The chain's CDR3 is CASSQEALDTEAFF. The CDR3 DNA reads TGCGCCAGCAGCCAAGAAGCGTTGGACACTGAAGCTTTCTTT.